Listed below are T cell receptor beta chains from one sample, sequenced in a study of T cell responses to AZD1222 COVID-19 vaccine. TCRdb keeps only in-frame clones here, not all; method: immunoSEQ multiplex PCR. Here the sample spans fewer than 130,000 clones, roughly 89% being singletons. The specimen comprised peripheral blood, sampled 28 days after the second AZD1222 dose. The receptor source for this set is an adult who received the AZD1222 COVID-19 vaccine. The CDR3 runs from the conserved cysteine through the conserved F or W. A D gene is named only where the DNA matches it firmly. Clone size, where shown, is once, few, many, or a class for clones that have expanded.

clone size | J gene | D gene | V gene | CDR3 protein | CDR3 DNA
- | TRBJ1-1 | TRBD1 | TRBV6-5 | CASMGQMNTEAFF | TGTGCCAGCATGGGACAGATGAACACTGAAGCTTTCTTT
- | TRBJ2-7 | - | TRBV5-4 | CASSSDILAYEQYF | TGTGCCAGCAGCTCTGACATATTGGCCTACGAGCAGTACTTC
once | TRBJ2-3 | - | TRBV12-3/TRBV12-4 | CASTHTDTQYF | TGTGCCAGCACCCACACAGATACGCAGTATTTT
- | TRBJ1-2 | - | TRBV5-4 | CASSPGTTDYGYTF | TGTGCCAGCAGCCCTGGGACGACGGACTATGGCTACACCTTC
- | TRBJ2-3 | - | TRBV4-3 | CASSQGPGTTQGTQYF | TGCGCCAGCAGCCAAGGGCCCGGGACGACCCAAGGTACGCAGTATTTT
once | TRBJ1-1 | - | TRBV15 | CATSRQGMTEAFF | TGTGCCACCAGCCGCCAGGGTATGACTGAAGCTTTCTTT
- | TRBJ1-5 | TRBD1 | TRBV19 | CASNFRDRGQPQHF | TGTGCCAGTAATTTCCGGGACAGGGGACAGCCCCAGCATTTT
- | TRBJ2-7 | - | TRBV28 | CASSLMEGHAYEQYF | TGTGCCAGCAGCCTAATGGAGGGGCATGCCTACGAGCAGTACTTC
- | TRBJ2-3 | TRBD1 | TRBV5-3 | CATPQGNSRDTQYF | TGTGCCACCCCACAGGGGAATTCGAGGGATACGCAGTATTTT
once | TRBJ2-3 | - | TRBV3-1/TRBV3-2 | CASSRGGVSTDTQYF | TGTGCCAGCAGCCGTGGCGGGGTCAGCACAGATACGCAGTATTTT
few | TRBJ1-1 | - | TRBV7-2 | CASSPRQGNTEAFF | TGTGCCAGCAGCCCCCGGCAGGGGAACACTGAAGCTTTCTTT
- | TRBJ2-7 | - | TRBV5-1 | CASSLSPDYEQYF | TGCGCCAGCAGCTTGTCACCGGACTACGAGCAGTACTTC
- | TRBJ1-5 | - | TRBV19 | CASSHRVPSPASNQPQHF | TGTGCCAGTAGTCATCGGGTGCCCAGCCCAGCTAGCAATCAGCCCCAGCATTTT
- | TRBJ2-2 | - | TRBV5-4 | CASSLGPGSAYTGELFF | TGTGCCAGCAGCTTGGGGCCGGGGTCGGCGTACACCGGGGAGCTGTTTTTT
- | TRBJ2-3 | TRBD2 | TRBV7-2 | CASSFASGFTDTQYF | TGTGCCAGCAGCTTTGCTAGCGGATTCACAGATACGCAGTATTTT
few | TRBJ1-4 | - | TRBV5-8 | CASSLGLGSATNEKLFF | TGTGCCAGCAGCTTGGGGCTGGGGAGTGCAACTAATGAAAAACTGTTTTTT
- | TRBJ2-7 | - | TRBV18 | CASSEQNEQYF | TGTGCCAGCTCAGAGCAGAACGAGCAGTACTTC
- | TRBJ1-1 | - | TRBV6-2/TRBV6-3 | CASSSGNTEAFF | TGTGCCAGCAGTTCAGGGAACACTGAAGCTTTCTTT
once | TRBJ1-5 | - | TRBV19 | CATKNQRGNQPQHF | TGTGCCACGAAGAATCAGCGGGGGAATCAGCCCCAGCATTTT
- | TRBJ1-2 | TRBD1 | TRBV7-9 | CASSLGQGNYGYTF | TGTGCCAGCAGCCTCGGACAGGGAAACTATGGCTACACCTTC
- | TRBJ2-5 | TRBD1 | TRBV7-7 | CASSHLTGQGEETQYF | TGTGCTAGCAGCCACCTGACGGGACAGGGCGAAGAGACCCAGTACTTC
- | TRBJ2-2 | TRBD2 | TRBV6-5 | CAGGLAGVTGELFF | TGTGCCGGCGGACTAGCGGGGGTCACCGGGGAGCTGTTTTTT
- | TRBJ1-2 | - | TRBV9 | CASSALVGSRYGYTF | TGTGCCAGCAGCGCGCTGGTGGGCAGCCGGTATGGCTACACCTTC
- | TRBJ2-3 | TRBD2 | TRBV6-2/TRBV6-3 | CASSTLAGETTDTQYF | TGTGCCAGCAGTACTCTAGCGGGGGAAACCACAGATACGCAGTATTTT
- | TRBJ1-6 | - | TRBV12-3/TRBV12-4 | CASSLHGMSPLHF | TGTGCCAGCAGTTTACATGGGATGTCACCCCTCCACTTT
- | TRBJ1-5 | - | TRBV18 | CASSPGRGDQPQHF | TGTGCCAGCTCTCCTGGACGAGGGGATCAGCCCCAGCATTTT
- | TRBJ2-5 | TRBD2 | TRBV11-2 | CASSPGGTSGETQYF | TGTGCCAGCAGCCCGGGGGGGACTAGCGGAGAGACCCAGTACTTC
- | TRBJ1-1 | - | TRBV6-5 | CASRGVYGTEAFF | TGTGCCAGCAGGGGGGTGTACGGCACTGAAGCTTTCTTT
- | TRBJ1-3 | TRBD1 | TRBV5-1 | CASSLEGRGYSGNTIYF | TGCGCCAGCAGCTTGGAGGGCAGGGGGTACTCTGGAAACACCATATATTTT
once | TRBJ2-2 | - | TRBV5-1 | CASSLPAGELFF | TGCGCCAGCAGCTTGCCGGCCGGGGAGCTGTTTTTT
- | TRBJ2-1 | TRBD1 | TRBV10-3 | CAISKSGTEYEQFF | TGTGCCATCAGTAAATCCGGGACAGAGTATGAGCAGTTCTTC
- | TRBJ2-3 | TRBD2 | TRBV27 | CASSPLWRGGPTDTQYF | TGTGCCAGCAGTCCCCTCTGGCGGGGGGGCCCCACAGATACGCAGTATTTT
few | TRBJ2-1 | TRBD2 | TRBV18 | CASSPLAGSSYNEQFF | TGTGCCAGCTCACCCTTAGCGGGTAGCTCCTACAATGAGCAGTTCTTC
once | TRBJ2-2 | - | TRBV5-1 | CASRQSGTINTGELFF | TGCGCCAGCAGGCAATCCGGGACAATTAACACCGGGGAGCTGTTTTTT
- | TRBJ2-7 | TRBD1 | TRBV4-1 | CASSQGLRGYEQYF | TGCGCCAGCAGCCAAGGTCTCAGGGGGTACGAGCAGTACTTC
- | TRBJ1-6 | - | TRBV9 | CASSAAEYLNSPLHF | TGTGCCAGCAGCGCAGCGGAATATTTAAATTCACCCCTCCACTTT
- | TRBJ1-1 | - | TRBV5-8 | CASSLGQGGTEAFF | TGTGCCAGCAGCTTGGGTCAGGGAGGCACTGAAGCTTTCTTT